This T cell receptor beta chain was profiled in a study of Tregs in tolerant kidney transplant recipients. Findings of the study overall: The small number of patients limits these findings pending further validation. Activated donor B cell expansion appeared to reveal the most relevant donor-specific TCRbeta repertoire.

This CDR3 is built from 17 residues. V lost 0 bases and J 3 bases, leaving 18 bases between the germline ends. From germline, CDR1 is MGHRA and CDR2 YSYEKL. In regard to this clone: Its specificity is not known.

Generated by immunoSEQ multiplex PCR, the TCRdb table keeps only in-frame clones and is missing some. The repertoire holds under 300,000 clones, approximately 84% seen once, with around 0.6% in the top ten. Thawed PBMCs were FACS-sorted into unstimulated CD4+CD25+CD127- regulatory T cells, CD4+CD25- non-regulatory cells, CD4 and CD8 cells. Sequencing was performed on CD4+ T cells from blood. J is TRBJ2-7 and V is TRBV4-1; D is perhaps TRBD1 or TRBD2 (5 bases each). The receptor comes from a human donor in good health. CDR3 DNA sequence: TGCGCCAGCAGCCAAGAGAAGGGACCGGTGTACGACTACGAGCAGTACTTC. Translated: CASSQEKGPVYDYEQYF.